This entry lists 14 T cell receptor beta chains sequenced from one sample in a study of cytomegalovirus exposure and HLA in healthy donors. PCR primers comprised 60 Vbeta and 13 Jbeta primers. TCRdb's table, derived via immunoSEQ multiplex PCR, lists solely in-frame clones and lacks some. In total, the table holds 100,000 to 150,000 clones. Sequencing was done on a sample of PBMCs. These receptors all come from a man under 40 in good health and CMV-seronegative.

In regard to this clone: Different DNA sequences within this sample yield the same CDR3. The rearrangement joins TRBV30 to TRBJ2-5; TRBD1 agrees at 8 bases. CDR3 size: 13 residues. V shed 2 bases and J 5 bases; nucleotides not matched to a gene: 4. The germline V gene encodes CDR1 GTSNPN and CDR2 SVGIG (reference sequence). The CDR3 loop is CAWSRQGSETQYF. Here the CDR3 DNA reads TGTGCCTGGAGTCGACAGGGGAGTGAGACCCAGTACTTC.

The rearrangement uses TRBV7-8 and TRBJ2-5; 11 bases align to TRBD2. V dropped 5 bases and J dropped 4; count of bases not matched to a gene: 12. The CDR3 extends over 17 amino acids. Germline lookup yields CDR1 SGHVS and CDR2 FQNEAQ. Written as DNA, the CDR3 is TGTGCCAGCAGCCCATCCGGGACTAGCGGAGGGAGAGAGACCCAGTACTTC. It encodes CASSPSGTSGGRETQYF.

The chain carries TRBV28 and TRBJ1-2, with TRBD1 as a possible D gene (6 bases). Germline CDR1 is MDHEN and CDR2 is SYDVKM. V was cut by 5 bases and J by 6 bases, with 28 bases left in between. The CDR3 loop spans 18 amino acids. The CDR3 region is CASSTYPSLYAGEHGYTF. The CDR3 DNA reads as TGTGCCAGCAGTACCTACCCCTCGTTGTATGCAGGGGAGCATGGCTACACCTTC.

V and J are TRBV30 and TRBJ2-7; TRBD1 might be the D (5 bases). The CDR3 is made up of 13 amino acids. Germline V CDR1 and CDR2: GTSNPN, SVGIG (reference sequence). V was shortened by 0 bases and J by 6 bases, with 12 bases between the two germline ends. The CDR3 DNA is TGTGCCTGGAGTGTACAGGCGTCCCTCGAGCAGTACTTC. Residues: CAWSVQASLEQYF. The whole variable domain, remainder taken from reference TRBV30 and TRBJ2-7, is SQTIHQWPATLVQPVGSPLSLECTVEGTSNPNLYWYRQAAGRGLQLLFYSVGIGQISSEVPQNLSASRPQDRQFILSSKKLLLSDSGFYLCAWSVQASLEQYFGPGTRLTVT.

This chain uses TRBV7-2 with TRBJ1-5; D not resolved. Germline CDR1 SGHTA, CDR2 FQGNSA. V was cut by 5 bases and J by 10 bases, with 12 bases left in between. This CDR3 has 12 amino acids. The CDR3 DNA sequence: TGTGCCAGCAGCCCCCGGTCAGGACCCCAGCATTTT. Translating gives CASSPRSGPQHF.

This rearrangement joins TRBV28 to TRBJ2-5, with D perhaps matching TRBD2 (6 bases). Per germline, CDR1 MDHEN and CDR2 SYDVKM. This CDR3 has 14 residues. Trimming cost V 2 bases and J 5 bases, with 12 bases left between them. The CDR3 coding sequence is TGTGCCAGCAGTTTAAGAGGTCGGGGGGAGACCCAGTACTTC. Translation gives CASSLRGRGETQYF.

CDR3 region: CAGQGEDGYTF. The CDR3 nucleotides read TGTGCCGGGCAGGGGGAGGATGGCTACACCTTC. This rearrangement joins TRBV28 to TRBJ1-2; 7 bases fit TRBD1. Trimming took 11 bases from V and 6 from J; bases not matched to a gene: 6. This CDR3 is 11 amino acids long. Germline-derived CDR1 and CDR2 are MDHEN and SYDVKM.

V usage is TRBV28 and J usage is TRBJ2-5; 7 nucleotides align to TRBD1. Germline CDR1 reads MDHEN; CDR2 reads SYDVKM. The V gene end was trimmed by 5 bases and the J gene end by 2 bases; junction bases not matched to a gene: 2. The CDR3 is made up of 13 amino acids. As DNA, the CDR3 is TGTGCCAGCAGTCCGGGACAGCAAGAGACCCAGTACTTC. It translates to CASSPGQQETQYF.

CDR3 sequence: CASSPRQGARSSGYGYTF. CDR3 DNA sequence: TGTGCCAGCTCACCGCGACAGGGGGCTAGGTCTAGTGGCTATGGCTACACCTTC. This chain joins TRBV18 and TRBJ1-2; 10 bases align to TRBD1. Germline trimming cut 3 bases from V and 4 bases from J; bases unmatched to any gene: 14. This CDR3 spans 18 amino acids. In germline, CDR1 is KGHSH, CDR2 LQKENI.

CDR3 protein: CASSPLTSGIQETQYF. The CDR3 bases are TGTGCCAGCTCACCACTTACTAGCGGGATCCAAGAGACCCAGTACTTC. This chain uses TRBV18 with TRBJ2-5; TRBD2 agrees at 10 bases. Germline-derived CDR1 and CDR2 are KGHSH and LQKENI. Trimming cost V 1 base and J 1 base; bases outside gene matches: 3. The CDR3 spans 16 residues.

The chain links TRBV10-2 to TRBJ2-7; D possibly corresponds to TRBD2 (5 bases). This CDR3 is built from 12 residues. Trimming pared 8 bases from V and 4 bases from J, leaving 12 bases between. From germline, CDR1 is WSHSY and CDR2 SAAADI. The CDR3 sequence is CASVGRGYEQYF. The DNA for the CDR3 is TGCGCCAGCGTCGGACGGGGTTACGAGCAGTACTTC.

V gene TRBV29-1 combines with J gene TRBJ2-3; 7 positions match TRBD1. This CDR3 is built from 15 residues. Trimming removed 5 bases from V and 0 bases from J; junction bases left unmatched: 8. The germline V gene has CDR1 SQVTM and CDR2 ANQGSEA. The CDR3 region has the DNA TGCAGCGTTCGGGGACAGCGCGATAGCACAGATACGCAGTATTTT. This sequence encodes CSVRGQRDSTDTQYF.

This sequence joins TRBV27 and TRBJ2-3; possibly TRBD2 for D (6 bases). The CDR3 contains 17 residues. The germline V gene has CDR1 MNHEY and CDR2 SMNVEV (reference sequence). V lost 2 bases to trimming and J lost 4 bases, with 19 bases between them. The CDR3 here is CASSLLPLAPNSDTQYF. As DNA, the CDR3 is TGTGCCAGCAGTTTACTCCCACTAGCACCAAACTCAGATACGCAGTATTTT.

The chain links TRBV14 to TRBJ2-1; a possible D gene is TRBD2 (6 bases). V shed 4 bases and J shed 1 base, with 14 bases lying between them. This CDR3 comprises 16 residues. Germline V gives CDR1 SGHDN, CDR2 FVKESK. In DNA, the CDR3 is TGTGCCAGCAGCCCAAGGAGGGCGGGGTCCTACAATGAGCAGTTCTTC. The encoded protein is CASSPRRAGSYNEQFF. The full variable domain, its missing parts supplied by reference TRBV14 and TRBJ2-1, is EAGVTQFPSHSVIEKGQTVTLRCDPISGHDNLYWYRRVMGKEIKFLLHFVKESKQDESGMPNNRFLAERTGGTYSTLKVQPAELEDSGVYFCASSPRRAGSYNEQFFGPGTRLTVL.